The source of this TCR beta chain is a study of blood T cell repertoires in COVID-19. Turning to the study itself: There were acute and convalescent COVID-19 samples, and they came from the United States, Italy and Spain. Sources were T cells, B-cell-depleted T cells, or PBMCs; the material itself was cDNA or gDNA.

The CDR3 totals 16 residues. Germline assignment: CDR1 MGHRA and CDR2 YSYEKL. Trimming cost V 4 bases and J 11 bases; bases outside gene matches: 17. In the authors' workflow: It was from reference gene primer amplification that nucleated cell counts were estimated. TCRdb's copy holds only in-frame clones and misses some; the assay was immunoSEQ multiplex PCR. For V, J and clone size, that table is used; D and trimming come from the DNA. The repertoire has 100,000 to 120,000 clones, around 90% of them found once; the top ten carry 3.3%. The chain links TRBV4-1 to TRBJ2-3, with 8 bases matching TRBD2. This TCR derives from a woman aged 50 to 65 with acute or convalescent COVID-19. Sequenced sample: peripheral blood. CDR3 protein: CASSREAGTLSGGQYF. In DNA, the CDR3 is TGCGCCAGCAGCCGGGAGGCCGGGACACTGAGCGGGGGGCAGTATTTT.